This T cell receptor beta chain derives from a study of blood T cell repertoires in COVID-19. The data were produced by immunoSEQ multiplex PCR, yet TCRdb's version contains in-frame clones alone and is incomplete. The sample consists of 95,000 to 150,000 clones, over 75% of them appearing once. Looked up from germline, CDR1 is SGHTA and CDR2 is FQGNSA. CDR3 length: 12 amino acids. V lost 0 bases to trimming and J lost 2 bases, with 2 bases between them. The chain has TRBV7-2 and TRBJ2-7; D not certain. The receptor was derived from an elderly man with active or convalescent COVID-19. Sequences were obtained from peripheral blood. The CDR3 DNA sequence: TGTGCCAGCAGCTTAGCTACCTACGAGCAGTACTTC. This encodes CASSLATYEQYF.